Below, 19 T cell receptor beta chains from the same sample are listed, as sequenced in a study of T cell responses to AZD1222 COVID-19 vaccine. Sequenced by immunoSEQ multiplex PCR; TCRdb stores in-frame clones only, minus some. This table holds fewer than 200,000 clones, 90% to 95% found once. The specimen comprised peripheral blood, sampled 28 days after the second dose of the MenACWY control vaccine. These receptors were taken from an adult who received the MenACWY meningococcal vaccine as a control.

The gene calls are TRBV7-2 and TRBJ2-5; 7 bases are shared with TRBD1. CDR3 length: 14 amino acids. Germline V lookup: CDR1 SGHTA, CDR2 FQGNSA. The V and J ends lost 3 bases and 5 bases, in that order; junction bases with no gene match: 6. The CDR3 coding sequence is TGTGCCAGCAGCTTGACAGGGCAACATGAGACCCAGTACTTC. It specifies CASSLTGQHETQYF.

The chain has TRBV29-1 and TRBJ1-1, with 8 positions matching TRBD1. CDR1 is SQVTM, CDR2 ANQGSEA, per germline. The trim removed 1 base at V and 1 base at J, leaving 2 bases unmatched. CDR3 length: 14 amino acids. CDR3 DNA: TGCAGCGTTGAAGCCCAGGGGGCGAACACTGAAGCTTTCTTT. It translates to CSVEAQGANTEAFF.

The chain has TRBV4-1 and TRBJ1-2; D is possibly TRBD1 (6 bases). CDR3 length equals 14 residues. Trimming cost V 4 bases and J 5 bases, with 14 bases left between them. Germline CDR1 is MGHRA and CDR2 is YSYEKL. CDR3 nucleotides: TGCGCCAGCAGCCCGGAGGGGGACGTTTATGGCTACACCTTC. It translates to CASSPEGDVYGYTF.

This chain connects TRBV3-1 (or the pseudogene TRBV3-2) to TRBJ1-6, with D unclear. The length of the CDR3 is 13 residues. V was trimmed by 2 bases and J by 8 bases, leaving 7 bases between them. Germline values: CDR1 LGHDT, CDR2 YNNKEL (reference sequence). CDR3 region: CASSQNKDSPLHF. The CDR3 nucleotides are TGTGCCAGCAGCCAAAACAAAGATTCACCCCTCCACTTT.

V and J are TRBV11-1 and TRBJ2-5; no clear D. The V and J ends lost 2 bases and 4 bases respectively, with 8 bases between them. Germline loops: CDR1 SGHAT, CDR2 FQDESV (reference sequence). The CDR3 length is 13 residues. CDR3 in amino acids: CASSLLKGETQYF. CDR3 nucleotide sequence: TGTGCCAGCAGCTTACTCAAGGGAGAGACCCAGTACTTC.

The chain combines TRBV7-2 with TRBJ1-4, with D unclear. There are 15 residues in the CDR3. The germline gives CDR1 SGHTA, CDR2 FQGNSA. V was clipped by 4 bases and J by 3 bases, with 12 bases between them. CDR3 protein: CASSSRGLSNEKLFF. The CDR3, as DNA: TGTGCCAGCAGCTCCCGAGGGCTATCTAATGAAAAACTGTTTTTT.

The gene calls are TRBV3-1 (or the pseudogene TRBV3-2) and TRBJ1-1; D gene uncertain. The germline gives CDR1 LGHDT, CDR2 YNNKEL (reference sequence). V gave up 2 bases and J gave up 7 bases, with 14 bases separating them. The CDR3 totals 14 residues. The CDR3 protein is CASSQFLTAHEAFF. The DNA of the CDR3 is TGTGCCAGCAGCCAATTCTTAACTGCGCATGAAGCTTTCTTT.

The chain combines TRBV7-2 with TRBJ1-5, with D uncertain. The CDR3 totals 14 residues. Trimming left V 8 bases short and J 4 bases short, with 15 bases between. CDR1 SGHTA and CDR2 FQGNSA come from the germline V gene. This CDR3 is CASRRPGGNQPQHF. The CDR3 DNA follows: TGTGCCAGCCGCCGTCCCGGTGGGAATCAGCCCCAGCATTTT.

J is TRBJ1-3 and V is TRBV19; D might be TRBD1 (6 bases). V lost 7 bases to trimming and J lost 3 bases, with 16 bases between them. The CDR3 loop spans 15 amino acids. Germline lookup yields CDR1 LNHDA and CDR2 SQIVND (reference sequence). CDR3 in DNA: TGTGCCAGTACCGATTACAGGGAAGGTGGAAACACCATATATTTT. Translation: CASTDYREGGNTIYF.

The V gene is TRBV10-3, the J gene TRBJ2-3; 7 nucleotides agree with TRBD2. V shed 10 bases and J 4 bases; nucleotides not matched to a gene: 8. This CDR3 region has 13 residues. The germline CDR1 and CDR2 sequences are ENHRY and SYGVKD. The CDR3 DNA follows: TGTGCCAGCCTTCGCGGGAGCCCAGATACGCAGTATTTT. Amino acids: CASLRGSPDTQYF.

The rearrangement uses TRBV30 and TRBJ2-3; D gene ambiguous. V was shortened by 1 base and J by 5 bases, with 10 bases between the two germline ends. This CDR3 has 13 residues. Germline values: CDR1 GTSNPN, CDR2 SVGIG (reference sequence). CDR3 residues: CAWSDSSEDTQYF. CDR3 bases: TGTGCCTGGAGTGACTCTAGTGAAGATACGCAGTATTTT.

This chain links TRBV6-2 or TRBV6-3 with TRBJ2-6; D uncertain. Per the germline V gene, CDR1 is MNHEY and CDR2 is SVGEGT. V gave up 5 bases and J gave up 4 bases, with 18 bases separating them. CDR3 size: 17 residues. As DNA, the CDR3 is TGTGCCAGCAGTCAATGGGTCCTGGCCGCCGGGGCCAACGTCCTGACTTTC. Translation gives CASSQWVLAAGANVLTF.

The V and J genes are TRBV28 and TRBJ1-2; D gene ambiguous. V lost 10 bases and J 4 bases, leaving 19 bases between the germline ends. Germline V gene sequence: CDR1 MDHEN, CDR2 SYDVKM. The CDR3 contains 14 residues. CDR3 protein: CATNSGWQIYGYTF. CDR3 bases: TGTGCCACCAACAGCGGATGGCAAATCTATGGCTACACCTTC.

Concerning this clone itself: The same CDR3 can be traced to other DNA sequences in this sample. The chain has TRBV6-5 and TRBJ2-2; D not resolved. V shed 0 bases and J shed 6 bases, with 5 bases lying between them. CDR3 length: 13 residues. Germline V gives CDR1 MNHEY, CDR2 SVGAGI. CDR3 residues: CASSYSRAGELFF. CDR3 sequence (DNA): TGTGCCAGCAGTTACTCTCGGGCCGGGGAGCTGTTTTTT.

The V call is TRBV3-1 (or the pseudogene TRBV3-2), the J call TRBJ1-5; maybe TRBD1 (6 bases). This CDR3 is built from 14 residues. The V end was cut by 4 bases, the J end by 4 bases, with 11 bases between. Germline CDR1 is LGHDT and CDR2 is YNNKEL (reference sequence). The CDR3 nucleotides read TGTGCCAGCAGCCTGAGCACAGGGAATCAGCCCCAGCATTTT. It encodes CASSLSTGNQPQHF.

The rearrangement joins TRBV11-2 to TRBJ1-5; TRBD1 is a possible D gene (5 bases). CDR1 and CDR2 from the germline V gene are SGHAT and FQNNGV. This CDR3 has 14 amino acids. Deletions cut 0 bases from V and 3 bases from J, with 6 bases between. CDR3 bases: TGTGCCAGCAGCTTAGACAGGGTCAATCAGCCCCAGCATTTT. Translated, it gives CASSLDRVNQPQHF.

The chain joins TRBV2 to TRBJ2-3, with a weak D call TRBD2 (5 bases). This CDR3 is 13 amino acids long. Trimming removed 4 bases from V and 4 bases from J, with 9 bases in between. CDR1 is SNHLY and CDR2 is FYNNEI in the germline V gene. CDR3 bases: TGTGCCAGCAGTGGGAGGAGAGCAGATACGCAGTATTTT. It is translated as CASSGRRADTQYF. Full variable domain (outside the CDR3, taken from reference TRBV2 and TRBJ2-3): EPEVTQTPSHQVTQMGQEVILRCVPISNHLYFYWYRQILGQKVEFLVSFYNNEISEKSEIFDDQFSVERPDGSNFTLKIRSTKLEDSAMYFCASSGRRADTQYFGPGTRLTVL.

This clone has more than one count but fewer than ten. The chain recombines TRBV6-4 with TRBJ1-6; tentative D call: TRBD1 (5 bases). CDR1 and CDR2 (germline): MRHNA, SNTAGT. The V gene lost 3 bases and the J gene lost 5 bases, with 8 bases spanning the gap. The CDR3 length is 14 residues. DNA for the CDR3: TGTGCCAGCAGTGAGACAGTGAATAATTCACCCCTCCACTTT. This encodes CASSETVNNSPLHF.

The CDR3 nucleotides read TGTGCCAGCAGCTTAGCCCGGGACTGGGTGAGGTCACCCCTCCACTTT. This sequence encodes CASSLARDWVRSPLHF. The chain couples TRBV11-2 to TRBJ1-6, with D tentatively TRBD1 (5 bases). Trimming removed 1 base at V and 10 bases at J, with 17 bases between. The CDR3 sequence is 16 residues long. Germline-derived CDR1 and CDR2 are SGHAT and FQNNGV.